Each of the 24 T cell receptor beta chains below was sequenced from the same sample in a study of shared clonotypes between healthy human individuals. Clones were read by immunoSEQ multiplex PCR, and TCRdb kept only the in-frame ones, dropping some. The table has some 2 million clones, approximately 94% seen once. CD8 cells regarded as naive lacked CD45RO, were positively chosen for CCR7, and omitted terminally differentiated effector memory CD45RA+ cells. Sequencing was done on a sample of naive CD8+ T cells sorted from blood. The receptor source for this set is a man between 18 and 35 years old in good health.

Points on this clone: Other nucleotide sequences from this sample produce the same CDR3. The chain combines TRBV27 with TRBJ2-3; D gene ambiguous. The V end was cut by 2 bases, the J end by 0 bases, with 9 bases between. The length of the CDR3 is 15 residues. Germline lookup yields CDR1 MNHEY and CDR2 SMNVEV (reference sequence). CDR3: CASSLEVASTDTQYF. DNA for the CDR3: TGTGCCAGCAGTTTAGAGGTTGCCAGCACAGATACGCAGTATTTT.

The chain joins TRBV11-2 to TRBJ2-7; no clear D. CDR1 is SGHAT, CDR2 FQNNGV, per germline. This CDR3 has 15 residues. V lost 1 base, J lost 1 base, and 11 bases lay in between. The DNA of the CDR3 is TGTGCCAGCAGCTTAGTAGCCCCCAGGTCCTACGAGCAGTACTTC. Amino acids: CASSLVAPRSYEQYF. The full variable domain, completed using reference TRBV11-2 and TRBJ2-7, is EAGVAQSPRYKIIEKRQSVAFWCNPISGHATLYWYQQILGQGPKLLIQFQNNGVVDDSQLPKDRFSAERLKGVDSTLKIQPAKLEDSAVYLCASSLVAPRSYEQYFGPGTRLTVT.

This clone was picked up one time. The chain couples TRBV12-2 to TRBJ2-5; TRBD2, as called in the table, went unchecked against the DNA. TRBV12-2 is a recognized pseudogene. CDR3 length: 17 residues. The CDR3: CASRFKSPRLRRETQYF. CDR3 DNA sequence: TGTGCAAGTCGCTTTAAGTCCCCGAGACTAAGAAGAGAGACCCAGTACTTC.

This CDR3 is CASSPAGAAYEQYF. As DNA, the CDR3 is TGTGCCAGCAGCCCAGCGGGAGCTGCCTACGAGCAGTACTTC. The chain links TRBV9 to TRBJ2-7; 8 bases match TRBD2. Germline V gene data show CDR1 as SGDLS and CDR2 as YYNGEE. V gave up 4 bases and J gave up 2 bases; unmatched junction bases: 5. The length of the CDR3 is 14 residues.

The chain carries TRBV5-1 and TRBJ2-7; TRBD2 aligns across 8 bases. V was pared by 4 bases and J by 5 bases, with 11 bases of the junction left unmatched. The CDR3 has 15 amino acids. Germline CDR1 SGHRS, CDR2 YFSETQ. Written as DNA, the CDR3 is TGCGCCAGCAGCCCTATAGGAGCGGGAGCCCACGAGCAGTACTTC. It translates to CASSPIGAGAHEQYF. The full variable domain, with the rest looked up from reference TRBV5-1 and TRBJ2-7, is KAGVTQTPRYLIKTRGQQVTLSCSPISGHRSVSWYQQTPGQGLQFLFEYFSETQRNKGNFPGRFSGRQFSNSRSEMNVSTLELGDSALYLCASSPIGAGAHEQYFGPGTRLTVT.

The chain couples TRBV28 to TRBJ1-1, with D uncertain. The germline V gene encodes CDR1 MDHEN and CDR2 SYDVKM. V was cut by 7 bases and J by 1 base, with 10 bases left in between. This CDR3 has 13 amino acids. CDR3 bases: TGTGCCAGCACCTATACAGCGAACACTGAAGCTTTCTTT. Amino acid sequence: CASTYTANTEAFF.

Comments on this clone: The identical CDR3 is also encoded by other nucleotide sequences in the sample. This chain links TRBV19 with TRBJ1-1; D unresolved. Trimming cost V 3 bases and J 0 bases, with 5 bases left between them. Germline values: CDR1 LNHDA, CDR2 SQIVND (reference sequence). CDR3 size: 13 residues. The CDR3 loop is CASSMGLNTEAFF. CDR3 DNA sequence: TGTGCCAGTAGTATGGGCCTGAACACTGAAGCTTTCTTT.

The chain carries TRBV5-6 and TRBJ2-1, with D possibly being TRBD1 (5 bases). Looked up from germline, CDR1 is SGHDT and CDR2 is YYEEEE. This CDR3 is 13 amino acids long. V was shortened by 4 bases and J by 4 bases, with 9 bases between the two germline ends. CDR3 sequence (DNA): TGTGCCAGCAGCCCAGACAGTTACAATGAGCAGTTCTTC. Translation gives CASSPDSYNEQFF.

This chain connects TRBV5-4 to TRBJ2-7; tentatively, D is TRBD1 (6 bases). Trimming pared 4 bases from V and 2 bases from J, leaving 22 bases between. This CDR3 contains 17 residues. CDR1 and CDR2 (germline): SGHNT, YYREEE (reference sequence). CDR3 protein: CASSRVPQQGLTYEQYF. The CDR3 DNA reads TGTGCCAGCAGCCGTGTGCCACAACAGGGATTAACCTACGAGCAGTACTTC.

The chain joins TRBV7-9 to TRBJ2-5, with D unresolved. Germline lookup yields CDR1 SEHNR and CDR2 FQNEAQ (reference sequence). The CDR3 extends over 13 amino acids. Trimming cost V 5 bases and J 5 bases, with 12 bases left between them. Here the CDR3 DNA reads TGTGCCAGCAGCGTTACTACGGAGGAGACCCAGTACTTC. Protein product: CASSVTTEETQYF.

A note on this clone: The same CDR3 is also encoded by other DNA sequences in this sample. This chain connects TRBV30 to TRBJ1-1; 11 bases agree with TRBD1. Germline-derived CDR1 and CDR2 are GTSNPN and SVGIG (reference sequence). There are 13 residues in the CDR3. J gave up 4 bases and V 5 bases, and 3 bases lay outside the gene matches. The CDR3 region is CAWGQGAGTEAFF. The DNA of the CDR3 is TGTGCCTGGGGACAGGGGGCTGGCACTGAAGCTTTCTTT.

The rearrangement links TRBV5-1 to TRBJ1-2, with 8 bases identical to TRBD1. CDR3 length: 15 residues. Trimming at V came to 4 bases and at J to 4 bases, leaving 9 bases not matched to a gene. The germline CDR1 and CDR2 sequences are SGHRS and YFSETQ. CDR3 coding DNA: TGCGCCAGCAGCCTAGGACAGGGATTGGGCTATGGCTACACCTTC. This translates into CASSLGQGLGYGYTF.

The chain joins TRBV30 to TRBJ2-1; D perhaps matches TRBD2 (5 bases). Trimming removed 4 bases from V and 8 bases from J, with 15 bases in between. This CDR3 spans 13 amino acids. Germline CDR1 and CDR2: GTSNPN and SVGIG (reference sequence). The DNA for the CDR3 is TGTGCCTGGACCTTAGGAGGAAGTGATGAGCAGTTCTTC. It encodes CAWTLGGSDEQFF.

The rearrangement links TRBV27 to TRBJ2-1; TRBD1 matches 7 bases. The junction had 17 bases not matched to a gene; V was cut back by 7 bases and J by 5 bases. CDR3 size: 17 residues. CDR1 and CDR2 from the germline V gene are MNHEY and SMNVEV (reference sequence). CDR3 sequence: CASMIILTAGGNNEQFF. The CDR3 DNA follows: TGTGCCAGCATGATTATCCTGACGGCAGGGGGAAACAATGAGCAGTTCTTC.

This rearrangement joins TRBV7-9 to TRBJ1-5; the D is unclear. Between the trimmed V and J ends, which lost 5 bases and 0 bases, there was a span of 14 bases. CDR3 length equals 16 residues. Germline values: CDR1 SEHNR, CDR2 FQNEAQ (reference sequence). CDR3 sequence: CASSQDTSYSNQPQHF. As DNA, the CDR3 is TGTGCCAGCAGCCAAGACACCAGTTATAGCAATCAGCCCCAGCATTTT.

The V and J genes are TRBV11-2 and TRBJ2-7; 7 bases map to TRBD2. This CDR3 is 16 amino acids long. The germline gives CDR1 SGHAT, CDR2 FQNNGV. V lost 5 bases and J lost 4; bases outside the gene matches: 14. This chain's CDR3 is CASSPYRGEGLYEQYF. The CDR3 coding sequence is TGTGCCAGCAGCCCCTATCGGGGGGAAGGGCTTTACGAGCAGTACTTC. Variable domain in full (rest from reference TRBV11-2 and TRBJ2-7): EAGVAQSPRYKIIEKRQSVAFWCNPISGHATLYWYQQILGQGPKLLIQFQNNGVVDDSQLPKDRFSAERLKGVDSTLKIQPAKLEDSAVYLCASSPYRGEGLYEQYFGPGTRLTVT.

The table lists this clone with a count of one. This chain connects TRBV16 to TRBJ1-6; perhaps TRBD1 as D (6 bases). This CDR3 has 16 amino acids. The germline V gene encodes CDR1 KGHSY and CDR2 FQNENV. The V end lost 1 base, the J end lost 10 bases, and 17 bases lay between the germline ends. For the CDR3, the DNA is TGTGCCAGCAGCCAATTCTTCATGGCAGGGGAGTCACCCCTCCACTTT. It yields the protein CASSQFFMAGESPLHF.

This chain uses TRBV5-1 with TRBJ2-2; D gene unclear. V lost 5 bases and J lost 1, with 15 bases in between. Germline-derived CDR1 and CDR2 are SGHRS and YFSETQ. This CDR3 is built from 16 residues. In nucleotides, the CDR3 is TGCGCCAGCAGTCCCCAGAGACACCAGAACACCGGGGAGCTGTTTTTT. This gives the protein CASSPQRHQNTGELFF.

J is TRBJ2-1 and V is TRBV5-6; D possibly matches TRBD1 or TRBD2 (6 bases each). The V end was cut by 0 bases, the J end by 3 bases, with 13 bases between. The CDR3 length is 16 residues. Germline V gene lookup returns CDR1 SGHDT and CDR2 YYEEEE. CDR3 sequence reads: CASSLAAGGNYNEQFF. CDR3 nucleotides: TGTGCCAGCAGCTTGGCGGCCGGGGGCAACTACAATGAGCAGTTCTTC.

V is TRBV4-1 and J is TRBJ2-1; TRBD2 matches 9 bases. This CDR3 is built from 17 residues. CDR1 is MGHRA and CDR2 is YSYEKL in the germline V gene. The junction had 14 bases not matched to a gene; V was cut back by 6 bases and J by 5 bases. In DNA, the CDR3 is TGCGCCAGCAGTACTGGTTGGAGACTAGCGGAAGACAATGAGCAGTTCTTC. Translating it yields CASSTGWRLAEDNEQFF.

The genes are TRBV4-3 and TRBJ2-3; tentatively, D is TRBD1 (6 bases). V was cut by 0 bases and J by 0 bases, with 10 bases left in between. The CDR3 contains 16 residues. Germline V CDR1 and CDR2: LGHNA, YSLEER. The CDR3 nucleotides are TGCGCCAGCAGCCAAGATACAGGGTTTAGCACAGATACGCAGTATTTT. The encoded protein is CASSQDTGFSTDTQYF.

The CDR3 is CSVAGPLSYEQYF. In DNA, the CDR3 is TGCAGCGTCGCGGGACCACTCTCCTACGAGCAGTACTTC. The chain has TRBV29-1 and TRBJ2-7; the D gene is possibly TRBD2 (6 bases). Germline-derived CDR1 and CDR2 are SQVTM and ANQGSEA. Trimming removed 6 bases from V and 0 bases from J, with 12 bases in between. The CDR3 is 13 residues long.

The J gene is TRBJ2-7, the V gene TRBV6-1; D is uncertain. Trimming removed 4 bases from V and 3 bases from J, with 7 bases in between. The CDR3 is 12 residues long. In germline, CDR1 is MNHNS, CDR2 SASEGT. The CDR3 is CASSGLDYEQYF. The CDR3 DNA sequence: TGTGCCAGCAGTGGTCTAGACTACGAGCAGTACTTC.

The gene calls are TRBV6-6 and TRBJ1-5; no clear D gene. Trimming shortened V by 7 bases and J by 0 bases, and 10 bases separated the two germline ends. Germline CDR1 and CDR2: MNHNY and SVGAGI (reference sequence). The CDR3 is 14 residues long. The CDR3 sequence: CASIPWDSNQPQHF. The DNA of the CDR3 is TGTGCCAGCATCCCGTGGGATAGCAATCAGCCCCAGCATTTT.